Detailed here is one TCR beta chain. Its recognized antigen is unknown. The record has no base qualities; no much larger clone is one base away. The data originate from a study of control samples from healthy donors and cancer patients (dated by TCRdb to between 2020 and 2021). Libraries were built with the immunoSEQ multiplex PCR assay. The table was pulled from immuneACCESS by TCRdb, which kept in-frame rearrangements only. Such tables lose some clones; where checked, under half of the loss comes from unresolved V genes, and the rest has no known cause. This sample has 190,000 or so clones in its table, and approximately 95% of those were observed once. The top ten clonotypes cover more than 1.1% of the sample. The CDR3 has 14 amino acids, counting the end cysteine and phenylalanine. CDR3 DNA only is kept here, 42 bases in frame from base 1. CDR1 and CDR2 are read off the germline V gene as MNHEY and SVGAGI. The germline ends are 16 bases apart after V is trimmed by 6 bases and J by 4 bases.

This sequence was found in a man younger than 35 in good health. Sequencing used blood. The chain employs TRBV6-5 and TRBJ2-7; the D segment is perhaps TRBD1 or TRBD2, each sharing 5 matched bases. The CDR3 in this case is CASSQLGVQYEQYF. The nucleotide sequence is given as TGTGCCAGCAGCCAACTGGGGGTCCAATACGAGCAGTACTTC.